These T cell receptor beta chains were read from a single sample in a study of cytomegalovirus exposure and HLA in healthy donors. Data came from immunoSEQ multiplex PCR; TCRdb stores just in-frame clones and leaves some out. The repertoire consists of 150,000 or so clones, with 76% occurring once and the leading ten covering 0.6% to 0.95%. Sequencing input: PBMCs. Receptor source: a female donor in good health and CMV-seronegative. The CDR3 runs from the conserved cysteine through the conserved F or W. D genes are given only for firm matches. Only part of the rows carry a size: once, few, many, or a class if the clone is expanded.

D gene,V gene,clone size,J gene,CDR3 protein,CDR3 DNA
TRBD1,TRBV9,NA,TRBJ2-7,CASSGTGGYEQYF,TGTGCCAGCAGCGGGACAGGGGGATACGAGCAGTACTTC
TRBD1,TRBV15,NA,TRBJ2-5,CATSRDPQGALGGQYF,TGTGCCACCAGCAGAGATCCGCAGGGGGCCTTGGGCGGGCAGTACTTC
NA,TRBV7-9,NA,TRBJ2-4,CASSLKGAKNIQYF,TGTGCCAGCAGCTTAAAGGGGGCCAAAAACATTCAGTACTTC
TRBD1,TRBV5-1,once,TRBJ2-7,CASSSTTGGLAEQYF,TGCGCCAGCAGCTCAACCACAGGGGGGCTCGCCGAGCAGTACTTC
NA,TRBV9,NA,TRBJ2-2,CASSALAFTGSRGELFF,TGTGCCAGCAGCGCTCTAGCATTTACAGGGTCGAGGGGGGAGCTGTTTTTT
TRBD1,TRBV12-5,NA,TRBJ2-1,CASGPPRDRVSSEQFF,TGTGCTAGTGGCCCCCCCCGGGACAGGGTAAGTTCTGAGCAGTTCTTC
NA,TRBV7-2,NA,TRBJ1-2,CASSLGTKTGYTF,TGTGCCAGCAGCTTAGGGACAAAGACAGGCTACACCTTC
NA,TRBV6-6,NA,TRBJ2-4,CASSPQGNKNIQYF,TGTGCCAGCAGTCCGCAGGGGAACAAAAACATTCAGTACTTC
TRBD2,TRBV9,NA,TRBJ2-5,CASSVAPSGNQETQYF,TGTGCCAGCAGCGTAGCGCCTAGCGGGAACCAAGAGACCCAGTACTTC
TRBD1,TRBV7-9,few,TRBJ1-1,CAGTGVINTKAFF,TGTGCCGGGACAGGTGTCATAAACACTAAAGCTTTCTTT
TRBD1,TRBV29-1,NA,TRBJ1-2,CSATDREGYGYTF,TGCAGCGCGACGGACAGGGAGGGCTATGGCTACACCTTC
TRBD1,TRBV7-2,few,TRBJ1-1,CASSPRFAGGGSTEAFF,TGTGCCAGCAGCCCCCGGTTTGCAGGGGGTGGGAGCACTGAAGCTTTCTTT
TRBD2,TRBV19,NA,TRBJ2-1,CASSYSGRAYNEQFF,TGTGCCAGTTCATATAGCGGGAGGGCCTACAATGAGCAGTTCTTC
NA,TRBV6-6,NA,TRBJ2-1,CASTSPRESNEQFF,TGTGCCAGCACCTCTCCACGCGAGTCGAATGAGCAGTTCTTC
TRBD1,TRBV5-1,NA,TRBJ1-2,CASSRGQGNYGYTF,TGCGCCAGCAGCCGGGGACAGGGGAACTATGGCTACACCTTC
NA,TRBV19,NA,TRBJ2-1,CASSDQASVGYNEQFF,TGTGCCAGTAGTGACCAGGCTAGCGTCGGGTACAATGAGCAGTTCTTC
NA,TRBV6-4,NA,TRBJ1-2,CASRDPANYGYTF,TGTGCCAGCAGGGACCCAGCTAACTATGGCTACACCTTC
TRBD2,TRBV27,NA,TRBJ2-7,CASRTGLAGGEQYF,TGTGCCAGCAGAACTGGACTAGCGGGAGGCGAGCAGTACTTC
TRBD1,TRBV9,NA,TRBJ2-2,CASRSGTGVNTGELFF,TGTGCCAGCAGATCCGGGACAGGGGTGAACACCGGGGAGCTGTTTTTT
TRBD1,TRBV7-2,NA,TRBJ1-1,CASSLAGTANTEAFF,TGTGCCAGCAGCTTAGCGGGGACAGCAAACACTGAAGCTTTCTTT
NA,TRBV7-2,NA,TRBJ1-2,CASSLGAAGYTF,TGTGCCAGCAGTCTAGGGGCGGCTGGCTACACCTTC
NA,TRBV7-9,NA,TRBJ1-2,CSSSTRFYGYTF,TGTTCCAGCAGCACCCGGTTCTATGGCTACACCTTC
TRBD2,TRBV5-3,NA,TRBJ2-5,CARSPPRTSGSWWETQYF,TGTGCCAGAAGCCCCCCCCGGACTAGCGGGAGTTGGTGGGAGACCCAGTACTTC
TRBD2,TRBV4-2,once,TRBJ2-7,CASSPGTSGRAYEQYF,TGTGCCAGCAGCCCGGGGACTAGCGGGAGGGCTTACGAGCAGTACTTC
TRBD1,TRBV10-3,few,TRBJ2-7,CAIRWTGSSYEQYF,TGTGCCATCCGATGGACAGGGAGTTCCTACGAGCAGTACTTC
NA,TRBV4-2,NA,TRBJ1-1,CASSQGDTYEAFF,TGTGCCAGCAGCCAAGGGGACACTTATGAAGCTTTCTTT
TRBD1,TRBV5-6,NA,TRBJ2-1,CASGGQDAYNEQFF,TGTGCCAGCGGGGGACAGGACGCCTACAATGAGCAGTTCTTC
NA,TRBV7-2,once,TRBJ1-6,CASSQSWGDNSPLHF,TGTGCCAGCAGCCAATCCTGGGGAGATAATTCACCCCTCCACTTT
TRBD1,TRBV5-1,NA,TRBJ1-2,CASSSGQGYGYTF,TGCGCCAGCAGCAGTGGACAGGGTTATGGCTACACCTTC
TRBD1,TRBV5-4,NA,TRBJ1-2,CASSSMNQGGPYGYTF,TGTGCCAGCAGCTCCATGAATCAGGGGGGCCCCTATGGCTACACCTTC
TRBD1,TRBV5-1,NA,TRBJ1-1,CASSFLGQGARVSRAFF,TGCGCCAGCAGCTTTTTGGGACAGGGGGCCAGAGTATCTCGGGCTTTCTTT
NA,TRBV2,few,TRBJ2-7,CASRFSPGSYEQYF,TGTGCCAGCCGCTTTAGTCCCGGGTCCTACGAGCAGTACTTC
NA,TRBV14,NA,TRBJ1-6,CASSHQGINSPLHF,TGTGCCAGCAGTCACCAGGGGATTAATTCACCCCTCCACTTT
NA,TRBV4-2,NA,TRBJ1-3,CASSPRGSIGNVGNTIYF,TGTGCCAGCAGCCCCAGAGGGTCCATCGGGAACGTCGGAAACACCATATATTTT
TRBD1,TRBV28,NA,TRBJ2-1,CASSPQGARAYEQFF,TGTGCCAGCAGTCCCCAGGGGGCGAGGGCGTATGAGCAGTTCTTC
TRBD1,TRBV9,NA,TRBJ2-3,CASSVATGQGMGNTQYF,TGTGCCAGCAGCGTAGCTACGGGACAGGGAATGGGAAATACGCAGTATTTT
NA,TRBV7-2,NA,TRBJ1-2,CASVDNPPGYTF,TGTGCCAGCGTGGACAACCCCCCCGGCTACACCTTC
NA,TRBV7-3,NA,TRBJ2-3,CASSLTGGYERGGPNTDTQYF,TGTGCCAGCAGCTTAACGGGCGGGTATGAAAGGGGGGGCCCTAACACAGATACGCAGTATTTT
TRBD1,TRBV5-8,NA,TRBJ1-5,CASSLVGQGKVSWNQPQHF,TGTGCCAGCAGCTTGGTGGGACAGGGAAAAGTTTCTTGGAATCAGCCCCAGCATTTT
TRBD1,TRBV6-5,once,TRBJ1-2,CASRSSGTGYGYTF,TGTGCCAGCAGGTCCTCCGGGACAGGTTATGGCTACACCTTC